The 21 T cell receptor beta chains below come from one sample, sequenced in a study of T-cell memory formation after mild COVID-19. TCRdb reprocessed the 5' RACE reads via MiXCR and lists one record per CDR3 protein. This table has about 290,000 distinct CDR3 sequences, about 16% appearing once. Sequenced: PBMCs or a T cell subset sorted from them (not recorded which). These receptors came from a man younger than 35 who had mild COVID-19 (a few samples of this study predate the infection). Cell type and time point are not known.

V gene TRBV5-1 combines with J gene TRBJ2-7; D gene ambiguous. CDR1 is SGHRS and CDR2 is YFSETQ in the germline V gene. The CDR3 runs to 13 residues. V lost 4 bases and J lost 0, with 8 bases in between. CDR3 in DNA: TGCGCCAGCAGCGTCGGAAGCTCCTACGAGCAGTACGTC. Protein: CASSVGSSYEQYV.

The chain uses TRBV3-1 and TRBJ1-2; the match to TRBD1 covers 7 bases. This CDR3 has 14 residues. The V gene's germline CDR1 is LGHDT and CDR2 YNNKEL (reference sequence). Losses at the gene ends were 5 bases for V and 7 bases for J; bases not matched to a gene: 10. CDR3 in DNA: TGTGCCAGCAGCGCCCGGACAGGTTGGGGTGGCTACACCTTC. Encoded protein: CASSARTGWGGYTF.

This sequence joins TRBV4-3 and TRBJ2-7; TRBD1 matches at 8 bases. The length of the CDR3 is 14 residues. With 1 base clipped from V and 5 bases from J, the junction kept 4 bases outside the gene matches. The V gene's germline CDR1 is LGHNA and CDR2 YSLEER. As DNA, the CDR3 is TGCGCCAGCAGCCAAGCGACAGGGGACCACGAGCAGTACTTC. Its translation is CASSQATGDHEQYF.

The CDR3 loop is CASSLRDRDPYEQYF. The DNA for the CDR3 is TGTGCCAGCAGCTTGAGGGACAGAGACCCCTACGAGCAGTACTTC. V usage is TRBV5-5 and J usage is TRBJ2-7; 7 bases align to TRBD1. This CDR3 is 15 amino acids long. J gave up 2 bases and V 1 base, and 6 bases lay outside the gene matches. From germline, CDR1 is SGHKS and CDR2 YYEKEE (reference sequence).

In its sample, this clonotype is medium-sized (0.01 to 0.1%). The J gene is TRBJ2-2, the V gene TRBV12-3 or TRBV12-4; D might be TRBD1 (5 bases). The V end was cut by 6 bases, the J end by 5 bases, with 7 bases between. The CDR3 covers 12 residues. In nucleotides, the CDR3 is TGTGCCAGCAGCCAGGGAACCGGGGAGCTGTTTTTT. This translates into CASSQGTGELFF.

The CDR3 here is CASSYFRDRGIGETQYF. The DNA of the CDR3 is TGTGCCAGCAGTTACTTTCGGGACAGGGGTATCGGAGAGACCCAGTACTTC. The genes are TRBV6-5 and TRBJ2-5, with TRBD1 matching 10 bases. This CDR3 is built from 17 residues. CDR1 is MNHEY, CDR2 SVGAGI, per germline. The V and J ends lost 1 base and 4 bases, in that order; junction bases with no gene match: 9.

The chain joins TRBV20-1 to TRBJ1-4; D might be TRBD1 (5 bases). The CDR3 extends over 12 amino acids. V lost 2 bases and J lost 5, with 6 bases in between. CDR1 DFQATT and CDR2 SNEGSKA come from the germline V gene (reference sequence). The CDR3 region has the DNA TGCAGTGCTAGATGGGGGAATGAAAAACTGTTTTTT. It is translated as CSARWGNEKLFF.

The CDR3 loop is CASFRFQETQYF. The CDR3, as DNA: TGTGCCAGCTTCAGGTTCCAAGAGACCCAGTACTTC. The rearrangement joins TRBV3-1 to TRBJ2-5; no clear D. The CDR3 spans 12 residues. V lost 8 bases and J lost 1, with 8 bases in between. Germline CDR1 and CDR2: LGHDT and YNNKEL (reference sequence).

This clonotype was seen more than once but under ten times. The V gene is TRBV7-2, the J gene TRBJ1-6, with D possibly being TRBD1 (6 bases). The germline V and J ends were trimmed by 5 bases and 6 bases, with 11 bases remaining between them. Germline V gene lookup returns CDR1 SGHTA and CDR2 FQGNSA. The CDR3 sequence is 14 residues long. CDR3 sequence: CASSTRQANSPLHF. CDR3 nucleotide sequence: TGTGCCAGCAGCACGCGACAGGCTAATTCACCCCTCCACTTT. Looking up the rest from reference TRBV7-2 and TRBJ1-6 gives the full variable domain: GAGVSQSPSNKVTEKGKDVELRCDPISGHTALYWYRQSLGQGLEFLIYFQGNSAPDKSGLPSDRFSAERTGGSVSTLTIQRTQQEDSAVYLCASSTRQANSPLHFGNGTRLTVT.

The chain recombines TRBV3-1 with TRBJ1-1; D is unresolved. V lost 5 bases to trimming and J lost 3 bases, with 10 bases between them. This CDR3 has 13 amino acids. Germline values: CDR1 LGHDT, CDR2 YNNKEL (reference sequence). The chain's CDR3 is CASSTDGDTEAFF. The CDR3 DNA reads as TGTGCCAGCAGCACAGACGGGGACACTGAAGCTTTCTTT.

The V call is TRBV7-9, the J call TRBJ2-7; 13 bases agree with TRBD2. The V and J ends lost 5 bases and 3 bases, in that order; junction bases with no gene match: 7. CDR1 is SEHNR, CDR2 FQNEAQ, per germline (reference sequence). CDR3 length: 16 residues. CDR3 DNA: TGTGCCAGCAGCCTCGGGACTAGCGGGGCCTTCTACGAGCAGTACTTC. Translating gives CASSLGTSGAFYEQYF.

The chain employs TRBV18 and TRBJ2-7; TRBD1 agrees at 9 bases. V trimming: 3 bases; J trimming: 7 bases; junction bases outside the gene matches: 13. This CDR3 has 16 residues. Germline V CDR1 and CDR2: KGHSH, LQKENI. The CDR3 reads CASSPSGTGRLFEQYV. The CDR3, as DNA: TGTGCCAGCTCACCCTCCGGGACAGGGAGACTTTTTGAGCAGTACGTC.

In DNA form, the CDR3 reads TGTGCCAGCAGCCCGACCCACGGGGCGCAGAGCTCCTACGAGCAGTACTTC. Residues: CASSPTHGAQSSYEQYF. J is TRBJ2-7 and V is TRBV7-7; possibly TRBD1 or TRBD2 for D (5 bases each). Germline-derived CDR1 and CDR2 are SSHAT and FNYEAQ (reference sequence). The CDR3 extends over 17 amino acids. The V end lost 5 bases, the J end lost 0 bases, and 20 bases lay between the germline ends. Full variable domain (remainder filled in from reference TRBV7-7 and TRBJ2-7): GAGVSQSPRYKVTKRGQDVTLRCDPISSHATLYWYQQALGQGPEFLTYFNYEAQPDKSGLPSDRFSAERPEGSISTLTIQRTEQRDSAMYRCASSPTHGAQSSYEQYFGPGTRLTVT.

This clonotype has just a few counts. The chain couples TRBV7-6 to TRBJ2-3; TRBD2 matches at 7 bases. The V segment lost 5 bases and the J segment 2 bases; nucleotides outside the gene matches: 16. Germline V gene data show CDR1 as SGHVS and CDR2 as FNYEAQ. This CDR3 is 18 amino acids long. The CDR3 sequence is CASSPEPPKRGPTDTQYF. In nucleotides, the CDR3 is TGTGCCAGCAGCCCCGAACCTCCTAAGCGGGGACCCACAGATACGCAGTATTTT.

The chain joins TRBV7-9 to TRBJ2-1; maybe TRBD2 (6 bases). This CDR3 has 14 residues. Trimming left V 5 bases short and J 6 bases short, with 14 bases between. Germline V CDR1 and CDR2: SEHNR, FQNEAQ (reference sequence). The CDR3 protein is CASSPRDFPNEQFF. In DNA form, the CDR3 reads TGTGCCAGCAGCCCAAGGGACTTTCCCAATGAGCAGTTCTTC.

V is TRBV12-5 and J is TRBJ1-6; 7 bases agree with TRBD1. V was clipped by 5 bases and J by 9 bases; unmatched bases: 10. Germline V gene data show CDR1 as LGHNT and CDR2 as FRNRAP. The CDR3 covers 15 residues. The CDR3 is CASGPGTGVGSPLHF. The DNA for the CDR3 is TGTGCTAGTGGTCCTGGAACAGGGGTAGGTTCACCCCTCCACTTT.

This clonotype was picked up many times. The genes are TRBV7-9 and TRBJ1-1, with 8 positions matching TRBD1. This CDR3 region has 14 residues. V lost 3 bases, J lost 3 bases, and 3 bases stayed unmatched. Per germline, CDR1 SEHNR and CDR2 FQNEAQ (reference sequence). CDR3 region: CASSFQGADTEAFF. CDR3 DNA sequence: TGTGCCAGCAGCTTTCAGGGGGCGGACACTGAAGCTTTCTTT.

The sample holds a few counts of this clonotype. This sequence joins TRBV2 and TRBJ2-7; unclear D gene. Germline CDR1 and CDR2: SNHLY and FYNNEI. CDR3 length: 14 residues. V lost 0 bases, J lost 2 bases, and 8 bases lay in between. The CDR3 protein is CASSEAPQAYEQYV. CDR3 coding DNA: TGTGCCAGCAGTGAAGCCCCCCAGGCCTACGAGCAGTACGTC.

V usage is TRBV3-1 and J usage is TRBJ1-2; TRBD1 might be the D (5 bases). Germline CDR1 reads LGHDT; CDR2 reads YNNKEL (reference sequence). Trimming cost V 1 base and J 5 bases, with 14 bases left between them. CDR3 length: 15 residues. CDR3 loop: CASSQGPWQGYGYTF. CDR3 in DNA: TGTGCCAGCAGCCAAGGTCCGTGGCAGGGTTATGGCTACACCTTC.

In its sample, this clonotype was seen many times. The chain carries TRBV7-9 and TRBJ1-2, with D unresolved. V shed 3 bases and J shed 4 bases, with 9 bases lying between them. The length of the CDR3 is 13 residues. In germline, CDR1 is SEHNR, CDR2 FQNEAQ (reference sequence). For the CDR3, the DNA is TGTGCCAGCAGCTTCGGCCGATTCTATGGCTACACCTTC. Its protein product is CASSFGRFYGYTF.

The chain is built from TRBV7-8 and TRBJ2-1, with a weak D call TRBD2 (6 bases). Deletions cut 3 bases from V and 0 bases from J, with 12 bases between. The CDR3 spans 16 residues. Per the germline V gene, CDR1 is SGHVS and CDR2 is FQNEAQ. The DNA for the CDR3 is TGTGCCAGCAGCTTGGGACTTTATAGCTCCTACAATGAGCAGTTCTTC. Translating it yields CASSLGLYSSYNEQFF.